This T cell receptor (beta chain) was retrieved from a study of blood T cell repertoires in COVID-19. About the study: In each case, the material was cDNA or gDNA derived from T cells, B-cell-depleted T cells, or PBMCs.

There are 13 residues in the CDR3. CDR1 and CDR2 from the germline V gene are SGHRS and YFSETQ. V shed 7 bases and J shed 1 base, with 11 bases lying between them. In the source study's methods: It was from reference gene primer amplification that nucleated cell counts were estimated. Profiling relied on immunoSEQ multiplex PCR, and the TCRdb table lists in-frame clones only, not all of them. V and J calls and clone size are copied from that table; D and trimming were computed from the DNA. The top ten hold approximately 2% of the sample, which has approximately 210,000 clones, roughly 88% seen once.

The rearrangement uses TRBV5-1 and TRBJ1-1, with D perhaps TRBD1 (5 bases). The receptor comes from a man aged 25 to 45 who had recovered from COVID-19. What was sequenced was peripheral blood. DNA for the CDR3: TGCGCCAGCTTCGCGGGGCAGAACACTGAAGCTTTCTTT. Translating gives CASFAGQNTEAFF.